The sequence of this T cell receptor (beta chain) was determined in a study of early T cells in non-severe SARS-CoV-2 infection. TCRdb processed the 5' RACE reads anew with MiXCR; each CDR3 protein has one entry. The repertoire holds roughly 30,000 distinct CDR3 sequences, with 5% to 6.5% as singletons. The CDR3 has 13 residues. CDR1 is KGHDR, CDR2 SFDVKD, per germline. The V end lost 4 bases, the J end lost 0 bases, and 4 bases lay between the germline ends. The sequence came from an adult who was a healthcare worker with PCR-confirmed SARS-CoV-2 infection or an uninfected control (not recorded which). The genes are TRBV24-1 and TRBJ2-3; D call uncertain. Sample: whole blood, taken at baseline. This chain's CDR3 is CATSDRSTDTQYF. The CDR3 DNA follows: TGTGCCACCAGTGACAGAAGCACAGATACGCAGTATTTT.